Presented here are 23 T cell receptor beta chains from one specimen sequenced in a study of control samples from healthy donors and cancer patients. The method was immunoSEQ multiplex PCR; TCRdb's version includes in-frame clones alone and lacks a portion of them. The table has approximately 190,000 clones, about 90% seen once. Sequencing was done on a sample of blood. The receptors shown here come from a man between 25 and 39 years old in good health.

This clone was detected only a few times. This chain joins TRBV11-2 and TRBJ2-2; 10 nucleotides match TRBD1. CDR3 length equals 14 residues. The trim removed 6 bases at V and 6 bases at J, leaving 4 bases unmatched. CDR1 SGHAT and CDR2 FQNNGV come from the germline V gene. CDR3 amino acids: CASSRDRGSGELFF. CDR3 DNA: TGTGCCAGCAGTAGGGACAGGGGATCCGGGGAGCTGTTTTTT.

The CDR3 is CASSIGGLAGDYNEQFF. The CDR3 DNA is TGTGCCAGTAGTATCGGGGGACTAGCGGGGGATTACAATGAGCAGTTCTTC. This chain links TRBV19 with TRBJ2-1; 14 bases fit TRBD2. The V gene end was trimmed by 3 bases and the J gene end by 4 bases; junction bases not matched to a gene: 5. This CDR3 is 17 amino acids long. Germline CDR1 LNHDA, CDR2 SQIVND (reference sequence).

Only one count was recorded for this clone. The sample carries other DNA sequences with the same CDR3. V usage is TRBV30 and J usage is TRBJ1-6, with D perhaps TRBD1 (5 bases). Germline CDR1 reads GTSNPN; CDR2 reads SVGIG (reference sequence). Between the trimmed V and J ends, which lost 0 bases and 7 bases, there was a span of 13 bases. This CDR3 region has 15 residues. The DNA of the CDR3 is TGTGCCTGGAGTGTAAGCGGGACGGGGAATTCACCCCTCCACTTT. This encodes CAWSVSGTGNSPLHF.

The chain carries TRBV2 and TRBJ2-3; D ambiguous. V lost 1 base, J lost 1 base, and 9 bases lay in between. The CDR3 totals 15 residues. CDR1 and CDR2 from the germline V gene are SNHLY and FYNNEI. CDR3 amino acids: CASSEGGLGTDTQYF. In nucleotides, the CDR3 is TGTGCCAGCAGTGAAGGGGGTCTCGGCACAGATACGCAGTATTTT.

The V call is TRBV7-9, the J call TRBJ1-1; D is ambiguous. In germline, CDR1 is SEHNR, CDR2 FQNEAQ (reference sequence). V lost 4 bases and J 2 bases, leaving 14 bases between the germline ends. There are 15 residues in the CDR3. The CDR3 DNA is TGTGCCAGCAGCTCCGCGATAGGCCTTAACACTGAAGCTTTCTTT. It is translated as CASSSAIGLNTEAFF.

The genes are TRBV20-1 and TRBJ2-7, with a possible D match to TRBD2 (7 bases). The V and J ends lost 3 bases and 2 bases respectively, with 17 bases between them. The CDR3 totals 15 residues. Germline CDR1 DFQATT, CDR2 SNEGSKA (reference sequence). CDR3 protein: CSASGGGEGPYEQYF. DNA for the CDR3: TGCAGTGCTAGTGGAGGGGGGGAGGGTCCCTACGAGCAGTACTTC.

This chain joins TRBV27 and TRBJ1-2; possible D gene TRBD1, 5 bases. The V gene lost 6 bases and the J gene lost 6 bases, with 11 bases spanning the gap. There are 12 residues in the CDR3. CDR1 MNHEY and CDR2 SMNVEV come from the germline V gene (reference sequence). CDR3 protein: CASRQARDGYTF. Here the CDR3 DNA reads TGTGCCAGCAGACAGGCTCGGGATGGCTACACCTTC.

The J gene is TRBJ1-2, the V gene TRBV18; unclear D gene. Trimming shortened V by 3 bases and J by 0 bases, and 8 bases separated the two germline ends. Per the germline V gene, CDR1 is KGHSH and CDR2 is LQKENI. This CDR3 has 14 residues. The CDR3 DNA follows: TGTGCCAGCTCACCCTCCCAGGCTAACTATGGCTACACCTTC. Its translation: CASSPSQANYGYTF. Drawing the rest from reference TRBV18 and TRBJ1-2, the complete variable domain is NAGVMQNPRHLVRRRGQEARLRCSPMKGHSHVYWYRQLPEEGLKFMVYLQKENIIDESGMPKERFSAEFPKEGPSILRIQQVVRGDSAAYFCASSPSQANYGYTFGSGTRLTVV.

The chain's CDR3 is CASSSGTTNTGELFF. The CDR3 DNA sequence: TGTGCCAGCAGCTCCGGGACAACGAACACCGGGGAGCTGTTTTTT. The chain has TRBV2 and TRBJ2-2; the D gene is possibly TRBD1 (6 bases). Trimming removed 6 bases at V and 0 bases at J, with 11 bases between. Germline CDR1 reads SNHLY; CDR2 reads FYNNEI. CDR3 size: 15 residues.

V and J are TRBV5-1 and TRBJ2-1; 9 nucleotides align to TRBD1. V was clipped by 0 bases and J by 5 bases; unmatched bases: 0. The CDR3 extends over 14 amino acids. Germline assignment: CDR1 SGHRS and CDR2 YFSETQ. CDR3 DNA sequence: TGCGCCAGCAGCTTGGGGGACAGGGACAATGAGCAGTTCTTC. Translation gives CASSLGDRDNEQFF.

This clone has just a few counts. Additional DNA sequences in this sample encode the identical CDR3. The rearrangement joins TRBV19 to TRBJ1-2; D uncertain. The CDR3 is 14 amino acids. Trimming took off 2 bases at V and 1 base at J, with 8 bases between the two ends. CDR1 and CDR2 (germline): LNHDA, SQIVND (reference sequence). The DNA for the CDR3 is TGTGCCAGTAGTATACTAGGGCGTAACTATGGCTACACCTTC. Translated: CASSILGRNYGYTF.

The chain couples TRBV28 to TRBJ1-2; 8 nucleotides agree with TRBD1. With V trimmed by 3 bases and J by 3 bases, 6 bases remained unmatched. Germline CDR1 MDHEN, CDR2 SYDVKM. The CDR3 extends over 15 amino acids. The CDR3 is CASSFPGGVDYGYTF. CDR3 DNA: TGTGCCAGCAGTTTTCCAGGGGGCGTAGACTATGGCTACACCTTC.

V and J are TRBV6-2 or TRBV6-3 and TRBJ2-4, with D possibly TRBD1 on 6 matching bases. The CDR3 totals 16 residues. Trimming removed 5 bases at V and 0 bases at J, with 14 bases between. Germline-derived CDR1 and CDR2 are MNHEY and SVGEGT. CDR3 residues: CASSTIDRLAKNIQYF. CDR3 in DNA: TGTGCCAGCAGTACTATAGACAGGCTAGCCAAAAACATTCAGTACTTC.

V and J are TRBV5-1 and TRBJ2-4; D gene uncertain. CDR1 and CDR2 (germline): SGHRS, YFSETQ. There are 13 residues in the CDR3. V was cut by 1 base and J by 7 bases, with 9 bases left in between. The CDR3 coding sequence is TGCGCCAGCAGCTTGCCCTCGTTGAACATTCAGTACTTC. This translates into CASSLPSLNIQYF.

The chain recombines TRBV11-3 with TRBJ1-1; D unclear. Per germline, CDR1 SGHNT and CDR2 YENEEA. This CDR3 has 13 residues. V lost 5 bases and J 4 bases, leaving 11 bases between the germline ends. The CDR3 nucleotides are TGTGCCAGCAGCCTTACTTACAGCACTGAAGCTTTCTTT. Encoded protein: CASSLTYSTEAFF.

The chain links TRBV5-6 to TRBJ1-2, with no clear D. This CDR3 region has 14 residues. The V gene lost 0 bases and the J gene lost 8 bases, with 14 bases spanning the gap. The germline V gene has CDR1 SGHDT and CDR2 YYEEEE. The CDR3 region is CASSLGRRTNGYTF. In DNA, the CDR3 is TGTGCCAGCAGCTTGGGACGGCGAACGAACGGCTACACCTTC.

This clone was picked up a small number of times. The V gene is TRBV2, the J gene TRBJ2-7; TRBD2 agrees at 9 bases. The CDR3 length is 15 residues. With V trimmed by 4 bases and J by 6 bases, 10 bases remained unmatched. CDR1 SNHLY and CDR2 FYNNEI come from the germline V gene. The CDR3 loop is CASSGRIAGVGEQYF. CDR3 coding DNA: TGTGCCAGCAGTGGGAGAATAGCGGGGGTAGGCGAGCAGTACTTC.

Here the CDR3 reads CASIDPGHF. The CDR3 nucleotides read TGTGCCAGCATCGACCCCGGGCATTTT. This chain links TRBV21-1 with TRBJ1-5. TRBV21-1 is a documented pseudogene. CDR3 length equals 9 residues.

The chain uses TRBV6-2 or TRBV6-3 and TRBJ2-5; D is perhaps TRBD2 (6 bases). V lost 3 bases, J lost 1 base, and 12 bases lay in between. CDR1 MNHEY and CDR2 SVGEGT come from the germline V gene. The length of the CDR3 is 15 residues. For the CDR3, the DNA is TGTGCCAGCAGTTATCAAGGCGGGATCCAAGAGACCCAGTACTTC. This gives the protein CASSYQGGIQETQYF.

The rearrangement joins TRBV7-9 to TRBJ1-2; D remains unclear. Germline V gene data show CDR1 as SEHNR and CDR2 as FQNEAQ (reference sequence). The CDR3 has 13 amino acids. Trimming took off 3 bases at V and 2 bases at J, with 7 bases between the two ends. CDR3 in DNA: TGTGCCAGCAGCTTCGAGCAGAACTATGGCTACACCTTC. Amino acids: CASSFEQNYGYTF.

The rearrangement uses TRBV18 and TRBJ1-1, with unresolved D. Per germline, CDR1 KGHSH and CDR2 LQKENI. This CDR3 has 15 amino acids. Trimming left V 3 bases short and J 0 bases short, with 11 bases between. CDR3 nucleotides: TGTGCCAGCTCACCGACCAGAGTGATGAACACTGAAGCTTTCTTT. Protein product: CASSPTRVMNTEAFF.

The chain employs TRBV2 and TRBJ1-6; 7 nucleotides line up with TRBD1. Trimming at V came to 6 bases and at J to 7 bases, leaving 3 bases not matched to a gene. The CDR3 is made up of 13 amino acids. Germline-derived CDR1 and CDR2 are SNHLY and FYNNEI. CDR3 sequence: CASSGTENSPLHF. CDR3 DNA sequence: TGTGCCAGCAGCGGGACAGAGAATTCACCCCTCCACTTT.

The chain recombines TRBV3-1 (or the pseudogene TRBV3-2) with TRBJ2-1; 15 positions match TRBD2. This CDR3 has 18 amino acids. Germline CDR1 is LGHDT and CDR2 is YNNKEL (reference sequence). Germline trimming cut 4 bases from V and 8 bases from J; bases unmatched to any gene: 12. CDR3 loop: CASSLSRWTSGGADEQFF. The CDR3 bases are TGTGCCAGCAGCCTCTCAAGGTGGACTAGCGGGGGGGCTGATGAGCAGTTCTTC.